The 6 T cell receptor beta chains in this list originate from one sample, sequenced in a study of blood T cell repertoires in COVID-19. Repertoires were generated with immunoSEQ multiplex PCR, while TCRdb's copy carries only in-frame clones and drops some. This table holds 130,000 to 150,000 clones, approximately 85% found once. The sequenced material came from peripheral blood. These receptors all stem from a woman aged 55-69 years with COVID-19, enrolled during active disease.

This chain links TRBV25-1 with TRBJ1-4, with a tentative D call TRBD1 (5 bases). This CDR3 comprises 13 residues. Germline assignment: CDR1 MGHDK and CDR2 SYGVNS. The V end lost 9 bases, the J end lost 3 bases, and 11 bases lay between the germline ends. The CDR3 reads CASRGDSNEKLFF. CDR3 DNA sequence: TGTGCCAGTCGGGGGGATTCTAATGAAAAACTGTTTTTT.

This sequence joins TRBV20-1 and TRBJ2-1; the match to TRBD2 covers 8 bases. Per the germline V gene, CDR1 is DFQATT and CDR2 is SNEGSKA (reference sequence). V was pared by 3 bases and J by 0 bases, with 7 bases of the junction left unmatched. The CDR3 extends over 16 amino acids. The CDR3 region has the DNA TGCAGTGCTAGTTCTTTGCGGGGGGCCTCCTACAATGAGCAGTTCTTC. Translating it yields CSASSLRGASYNEQFF.

The J gene is TRBJ1-1, the V gene TRBV11-3; a weak D match, TRBD1 (5 bases). Germline assignment: CDR1 SGHNT and CDR2 YENEEA. The CDR3 totals 14 residues. Trimming pared 5 bases from V and 1 base from J, leaving 11 bases between. This chain's CDR3 is CASSPTGENTEAFF. The DNA for the CDR3 is TGTGCCAGCAGCCCCACAGGAGAGAACACTGAAGCTTTCTTT.

This chain links TRBV15 with TRBJ2-1; weak D call: TRBD2 (5 bases). Germline V lookup: CDR1 LNHNV, CDR2 YYDKDF (reference sequence). V was trimmed by 4 bases and J by 5 bases, leaving 9 bases between them. The CDR3 spans 13 residues. Here the CDR3 reads CATSMDFDNEQFF. The DNA of the CDR3 is TGTGCCACCAGCATGGACTTCGACAATGAGCAGTTCTTC.

The chain links TRBV27 to TRBJ1-2, with a tentative D call TRBD1 (5 bases). From germline, CDR1 is MNHEY and CDR2 SMNVEV (reference sequence). The CDR3 is 14 amino acids. Trimming pared 3 bases from V and 5 bases from J, leaving 13 bases between. The CDR3 region is CASSLQGPIYGYTF. The CDR3 bases are TGTGCCAGCAGTTTGCAGGGCCCGATATATGGCTACACCTTC.

The chain carries TRBV11-3 and TRBJ2-1; maybe TRBD2 (6 bases). Looked up from germline, CDR1 is SGHNT and CDR2 is YENEEA. This CDR3 region has 15 residues. Trimming left V 3 bases short and J 0 bases short, with 9 bases between. Here the CDR3 reads CASSFAGPSYNEQFF. The CDR3, as DNA: TGTGCCAGCAGCTTCGCGGGGCCCTCCTACAATGAGCAGTTCTTC.